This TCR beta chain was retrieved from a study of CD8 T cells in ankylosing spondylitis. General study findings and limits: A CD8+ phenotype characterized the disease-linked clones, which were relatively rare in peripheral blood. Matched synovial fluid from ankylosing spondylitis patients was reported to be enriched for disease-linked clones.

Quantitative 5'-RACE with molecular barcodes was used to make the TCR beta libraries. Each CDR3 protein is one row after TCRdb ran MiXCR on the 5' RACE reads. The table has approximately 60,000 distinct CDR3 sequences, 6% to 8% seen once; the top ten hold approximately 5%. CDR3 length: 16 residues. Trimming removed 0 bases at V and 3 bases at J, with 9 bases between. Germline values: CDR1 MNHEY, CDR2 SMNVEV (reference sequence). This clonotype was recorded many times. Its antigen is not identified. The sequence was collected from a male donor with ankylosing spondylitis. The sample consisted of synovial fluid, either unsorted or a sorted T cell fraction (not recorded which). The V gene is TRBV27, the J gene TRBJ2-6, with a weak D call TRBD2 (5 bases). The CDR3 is CASSLSPGFGANVLTF. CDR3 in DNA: TGTGCCAGCAGTTTATCACCGGGATTTGGGGCCAACGTCCTGACTTTC.